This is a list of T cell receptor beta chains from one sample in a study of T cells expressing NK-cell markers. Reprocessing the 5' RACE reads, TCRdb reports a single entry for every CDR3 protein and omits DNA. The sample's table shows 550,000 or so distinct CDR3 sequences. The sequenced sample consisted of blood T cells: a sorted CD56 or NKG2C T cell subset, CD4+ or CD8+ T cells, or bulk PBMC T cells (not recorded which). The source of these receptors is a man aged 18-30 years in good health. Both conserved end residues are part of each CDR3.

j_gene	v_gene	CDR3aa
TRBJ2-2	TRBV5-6	CASNSWQGGGELFF
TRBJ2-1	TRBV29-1	CSTRLAGGTNEQFF
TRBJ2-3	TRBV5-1	CASSPPRGQGADTQYF
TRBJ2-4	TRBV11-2	CASSSTRTAKNIQYF
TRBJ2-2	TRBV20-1	CSARKREGLTGELFF
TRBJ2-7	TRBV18	CASSPEQNLYEQYF
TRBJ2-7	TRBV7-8	CASSPGGTGGHEQYF
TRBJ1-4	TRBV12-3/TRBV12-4	CASSLEGGVRKLFF
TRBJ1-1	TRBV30	CAWKDVDRAFTAFF
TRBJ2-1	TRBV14	CASSQGEGGGQFF
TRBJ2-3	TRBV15	CATSRDGRIPTDTQYF
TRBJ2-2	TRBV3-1	CASSQRRQATNTGELFF
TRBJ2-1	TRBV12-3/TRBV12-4	CASSHPRVAGSSYNEQFF
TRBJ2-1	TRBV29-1	CSVGPGTPYNEQFF
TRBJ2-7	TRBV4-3	CASSPFLAGVPYEQYF
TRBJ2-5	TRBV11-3	CASSLVVVGGTSGPRSLETQYF
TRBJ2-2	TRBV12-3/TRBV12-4	CASRARDTGELFF
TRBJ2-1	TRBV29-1	CSGRGVDNEQFF
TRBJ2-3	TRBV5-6	CASSSARLRGSTDTQYF
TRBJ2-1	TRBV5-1	CASSGTGESYNEQFF
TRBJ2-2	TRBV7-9	CASSSYRGRTGELFF
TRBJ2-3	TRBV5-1	CASSMGDSLTDTQYF
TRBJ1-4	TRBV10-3	CAISEEGASNEKLFF
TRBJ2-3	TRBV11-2	CASSPRLGNTDTQYF
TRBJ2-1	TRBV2	CASRAQGTGEQFF
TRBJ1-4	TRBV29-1	CSVGGGQGEKLFF